Each of the 4 T cell receptor beta chains below was sequenced from the same sample in a study of CD8 T cells in Susac syndrome. Random hexamers primed reverse transcription of about 0.45 to 1 ug RNA. TCRdb itself ran the immunoSEQ multiplex PCR reads through MiXCR, one entry per CDR3 protein. The sample lists hundreds of thousands of distinct CDR3 sequences, roughly 96% occurring once. Sequencing used CD4+ T cells from PBMCs. These receptor sequences come from a human donor with multiple sclerosis.

CDR3 region: CAWSVMWGPGTEAFF. For the CDR3, the DNA is TGTGCCTGGAGTGTAATGTGGGGGCCGGGCACTGAAGCTTTCTTT. The chain joins TRBV30 to TRBJ1-1; possible D gene TRBD1, 6 bases. Germline lookup yields CDR1 GTSNPN and CDR2 SVGIG (reference sequence). This CDR3 spans 15 amino acids. V was clipped by 0 bases and J by 4 bases, with 15 bases between them.

The rearrangement joins TRBV28 to TRBJ1-5; 8 bases fit TRBD1. Trimming cost V 6 bases and J 4 bases; bases outside gene matches: 8. CDR1 and CDR2 from the germline V gene are MDHEN and SYDVKM. The CDR3 covers 15 residues. The CDR3 bases are TGTGCCAGCAGCCCCCGACAGGGGTTTAATCAGCCCCAGCATTTT. It encodes CASSPRQGFNQPQHF. The complete variable domain, with remaining parts taken from reference TRBV28 and TRBJ1-5, reads DVKVTQSSRYLVKRTGEKVFLECVQDMDHENMFWYRQDPGLGLRLIYFSYDVKMKEKGDIPEGYSVSREKKERFSLILESASTNQTSMYLCASSPRQGFNQPQHFGDGTRLSIL.

CDR3 region: CSVGQGGQPQHF. The CDR3 DNA is TGCAGCGTTGGACAGGGGGGACAGCCCCAGCATTTT. The V and J genes are TRBV29-1 and TRBJ1-5, with TRBD1 matching 9 bases. CDR3 size: 12 residues. Trimming at V came to 4 bases and at J to 7 bases, leaving 2 bases not matched to a gene. Germline V gene lookup returns CDR1 SQVTM and CDR2 ANQGSEA.

The V and J genes are TRBV15 and TRBJ2-3; TRBD2 aligns across 8 bases. This CDR3 region has 16 residues. The trim removed 0 bases at V and 1 base at J, leaving 3 bases unmatched. Germline CDR1 and CDR2: LNHNV and YYDKDF (reference sequence). CDR3 amino acids: CATSRDHSGGTDTQYF. CDR3 coding DNA: TGTGCCACCAGCAGAGATCATAGCGGGGGCACAGATACGCAGTATTTT.